These 14 T cell receptor beta chains were all obtained from the same sample, sequenced in a study of blood T cell repertoires in COVID-19. Produced via immunoSEQ multiplex PCR; TCRdb's table is partial and in-frame only. Among approximately 150,000 clones listed, about 87% were seen once. Source material: peripheral blood. The receptor set was obtained from a woman aged 45 to 65 with active or convalescent COVID-19.

The rearrangement uses TRBV4-3 and TRBJ2-1; D not certain. The V gene lost 0 bases and the J gene lost 3 bases, with 3 bases spanning the gap. The CDR3 extends over 13 amino acids. Germline CDR1 and CDR2: LGHNA and YSLEER. DNA of the CDR3: TGCGCCAGCAGCCAAGAATACTACAATGAGCAGTTCTTC. Residues: CASSQEYYNEQFF.

V usage is TRBV7-8 and J usage is TRBJ1-1, with a weak D call TRBD1 (6 bases). The length of the CDR3 is 13 residues. V was clipped by 4 bases and J by 4 bases, with 10 bases between them. Germline CDR1 reads SGHVS; CDR2 reads FQNEAQ. Written as DNA, the CDR3 is TGTGCCAGCAGCTCACAGGGCACCACTGAAGCTTTCTTT. This encodes CASSSQGTTEAFF.

V gene TRBV11-2 combines with J gene TRBJ2-2, with D possibly TRBD1 on 6 matching bases. The ends were cut back, 5 bases at V and 1 base at J, with 17 bases in the middle. In germline, CDR1 is SGHAT, CDR2 FQNNGV. The CDR3 is 17 amino acids. The CDR3 DNA is TGTGCCAGCAGCGAACTATGGACAGTCATGAACACCGGGGAGCTGTTTTTT. Its protein is CASSELWTVMNTGELFF.

This sequence joins TRBV4-1 and TRBJ1-1; D is possibly TRBD1 (5 bases). Per the germline V gene, CDR1 is MGHRA and CDR2 is YSYEKL. V gave up 0 bases and J gave up 1 base, with 9 bases separating them. The CDR3 loop spans 15 amino acids. CDR3 protein: CASSQERRENTEAFF. The CDR3 DNA is TGCGCCAGCAGCCAAGAACGCAGGGAGAACACTGAAGCTTTCTTT.

The rearrangement uses TRBV5-1 and TRBJ2-3; maybe TRBD2 (5 bases). The CDR3 runs 13 residues. Trimming stripped 7 bases from V and 1 base from J, with 10 bases between. Per germline, CDR1 SGHRS and CDR2 YFSETQ. The CDR3 loop is CASRRSGTDTQYF. CDR3 DNA: TGCGCCAGCCGGAGGAGTGGCACAGATACGCAGTATTTT.

The J gene is TRBJ1-1, the V gene TRBV7-9; D is ambiguous. The V gene lost 0 bases and the J gene lost 3 bases, with 17 bases spanning the gap. The CDR3 totals 17 residues. Germline V gene sequence: CDR1 SEHNR, CDR2 FQNEAQ (reference sequence). The CDR3 DNA is TGTGCCAGCAGCTTAGCCAGGTTTGGCAGAGATGACACTGAAGCTTTCTTT. Translation: CASSLARFGRDDTEAFF.

The chain joins TRBV10-3 to TRBJ2-2; a weak D match, TRBD2 (5 bases). The CDR3 sequence is 14 residues long. The V and J ends lost 4 bases and 2 bases respectively, with 8 bases between them. In germline, CDR1 is ENHRY, CDR2 SYGVKD. DNA for the CDR3: TGTGCCATCAGTGTGGGGAGAAACACCGGGGAGCTGTTTTTT. Protein product: CAISVGRNTGELFF.

This chain links TRBV5-5 with TRBJ2-1; TRBD2 matches 8 bases. J gave up 8 bases and V 4 bases, and 8 bases lay outside the gene matches. CDR3 length equals 14 residues. Per the germline V gene, CDR1 is SGHKS and CDR2 is YYEKEE (reference sequence). CDR3 nucleotides: TGTGCCAGCAGCGATAGACTAGCGCGACATGAGCAGTTCTTC. It specifies CASSDRLARHEQFF.

The chain combines TRBV7-8 with TRBJ2-3; maybe TRBD2 (6 bases). Germline V gene data show CDR1 as SGHVS and CDR2 as FQNEAQ. The CDR3 is 14 amino acids. The V gene lost 4 bases and the J gene lost 0 bases, with 8 bases spanning the gap. In DNA form, the CDR3 reads TGTGCCAGCAGCTACGGGACTAGCACAGATACGCAGTATTTT. It translates to CASSYGTSTDTQYF.

The genes are TRBV5-5 and TRBJ2-1; D may be TRBD2 (6 bases). With 0 bases removed from V and 0 bases from J, the gap between germline ends came to 10 bases. The CDR3 has 16 residues. Germline values: CDR1 SGHKS, CDR2 YYEKEE (reference sequence). As DNA, the CDR3 is TGTGCCAGCAGCTTGGACGGGAGTGGCTCCTACAATGAGCAGTTCTTC. Protein product: CASSLDGSGSYNEQFF.

The gene calls are TRBV4-3 and TRBJ2-2; TRBD1 aligns across 7 bases. After removal of 1 base from V and 3 bases from J, the junction contained 8 bases not matched to a gene. Germline V gene sequence: CDR1 LGHNA, CDR2 YSLEER. The CDR3 contains 17 residues. As DNA, the CDR3 is TGCGCCAGCAGCCAAGTAAGACAGGGTCTGGACACCGGGGAGCTGTTTTTT. Protein product: CASSQVRQGLDTGELFF.

The gene calls are TRBV11-2 and TRBJ1-1; D is unclear. CDR1 and CDR2 from the germline V gene are SGHAT and FQNNGV. The ends were cut back, 2 bases at V and 0 bases at J, with 10 bases in the middle. The CDR3 is 15 amino acids. The CDR3: CASSLNVAVNTEAFF. The CDR3 DNA reads TGTGCCAGCAGCTTAAACGTGGCCGTGAACACTGAAGCTTTCTTT.

This clone appeared once. The chain links TRBV12-5 to TRBJ1-1, with D tentatively TRBD1 (5 bases). CDR1 LGHNT and CDR2 FRNRAP come from the germline V gene. The CDR3 runs 16 residues. Trimming shortened V by 1 base and J by 4 bases, and 16 bases separated the two germline ends. The CDR3 bases are TGTGCTAGTGGTTTGGATAGGGGTAGGTCGCCCACTGAAGCTTTCTTT. It specifies CASGLDRGRSPTEAFF.

In DNA, the CDR3 is TGTGCCAGCAGCTTGACAGGGGAGGGCTATGGCTACACCTTC. As protein: CASSLTGEGYGYTF. The chain uses TRBV28 and TRBJ1-2, with 8 bases lining up with TRBD1. This CDR3 has 14 amino acids. Per the germline V gene, CDR1 is MDHEN and CDR2 is SYDVKM. V shed 6 bases, J shed 4 bases, and the junction held 7 bases outside the gene matches.